Listed below are T cell receptor beta chains from one sample, sequenced in a study of blood T cell repertoires in COVID-19. Repertoires were generated with immunoSEQ multiplex PCR, while TCRdb's copy carries only in-frame clones and drops some. The sample has about 210,000 clones, 80% to 90% seen once. Sequenced: PBMCs or T cells enriched from blood (not recorded which). Receptors originate from a woman aged 40 to 55 with acute COVID-19. Each CDR3 is given with its conserved first and last residue. Each record gives: V gene, D gene, clone size, J gene, CDR3 DNA, CDR3 protein. The D gene is left open where the match is weak. Clone size is given for some rows only: seen once, a few or many times, or a class if the clone is expanded.

>TRBV29-1|NA|NA|TRBJ1-1
TGCAGCGGGCTGAACACTGAAGCTTTCTTT
CSGLNTEAFF
>TRBV2|NA|NA|TRBJ2-5
TGTGCCAGCAGGAGGCTCCAAGAGACCCAGTACTTC
CASRRLQETQYF
>TRBV7-3|NA|NA|TRBJ2-1
TGTGCCAGCAGCTTTTCGACTAGGGGCAATGAGCAGTTCTTC
CASSFSTRGNEQFF
>TRBV24-1|NA|NA|TRBJ2-5
TGTGCCACCAGTGACTCGCCCTTCGGAGGGACCCAGTACTTC
CATSDSPFGGTQYF
>TRBV27|TRBD2|NA|TRBJ2-1
TGTGCCAGCAAGGTAGCGGGAGGAATCCATGAGCAGTTCTTC
CASKVAGGIHEQFF
>TRBV6-5|TRBD1|NA|TRBJ2-7
TGTGCCAGCAGTTACGGCGGGACAGGTTCCTACGAGCAGTACTTC
CASSYGGTGSYEQYF
>TRBV18|NA|NA|TRBJ2-7
TGTGCCAGCTCACCAAACGCGTTAGTTAAAAGCGCCTACGAGCAGTACTTC
CASSPNALVKSAYEQYF
>TRBV5-4|TRBD2|NA|TRBJ2-7
TGTGCCAGCAGCTCCAGGACTAGCGGGGCTCTCTACGAGCAGTACTTC
CASSSRTSGALYEQYF
>TRBV7-2|NA|NA|TRBJ2-6
TGTGCCAGCAGCGCACAGGGTAGGGACTCTGGGGCCAACGTCCTGACTTTC
CASSAQGRDSGANVLTF
>TRBV7-3|TRBD1|few|TRBJ2-6
TGTGCCAGCAGGGGACAGGGAGGGGGCTCTGGGGCCAACGTCCTGACTTTC
CASRGQGGGSGANVLTF
>TRBV2|TRBD1|NA|TRBJ1-2
TGTGCCAGCAACCAGGGACAGGGTGAAGAAGGCTACACCTTC
CASNQGQGEEGYTF
>TRBV18|TRBD1|NA|TRBJ2-7
TGTGCCAGCTCACGGGGACAGGGGCAGAACTACGAGCAGTACTTC
CASSRGQGQNYEQYF
>TRBV28|NA|NA|TRBJ2-1
TGTGCCAGCGTCCCGGCGGGACTTTACAATGAGCAGTTCTTC
CASVPAGLYNEQFF
>TRBV25-1|TRBD2|NA|TRBJ2-1
TGTGCCAGCAGTTTTTCCTCTAGCGGGTACAACAATGAGCAGTTCTTC
CASSFSSSGYNNEQFF
>TRBV29-1|NA|NA|TRBJ2-7
TGCAGCGTTGAACGCCAGGGTGGCGAGCAGTACTTC
CSVERQGGEQYF
>TRBV6-5|TRBD1|NA|TRBJ1-5
TGTGCCACCAAGACAGGGGGCCTTAGCAATCAGCCCCAGCATTTT
CATKTGGLSNQPQHF
>TRBV19|NA|NA|TRBJ1-5
TGTGCCAGTAGGTTCTCGAGCAATCAGCCCCAGCATTTT
CASRFSSNQPQHF
>TRBV15|NA|NA|TRBJ2-7
TGTGCCACCAGCGAAATGCAGGGGCCGAGGGCCGAGCAGTACTTC
CATSEMQGPRAEQYF
>TRBV21-1|NA|NA|TRBJ1-1
TGTGCCAGCAGCAAAAAAGAGGGACCTGACAGGGAGGTTACTGAAGCTTTCTTT
CASSKKEGPDREVTEAFF
>TRBV7-2|NA|NA|TRBJ2-5
TGTGCCAGCAGACCCCCCAGTAGGGCGGGAGAGACCCAGTACTTC
CASRPPSRAGETQYF
>TRBV29-1|NA|NA|TRBJ2-1
TGCAGCGTTCTTGGACTGGAGAGCTCCTACAATGAGCAGTTCTTC
CSVLGLESSYNEQFF
>TRBV2|TRBD1|once|TRBJ1-5
TGTGCCAGCGGAACCTCCCGGACAGGTTATCAGCCCCAGCATTTT
CASGTSRTGYQPQHF
>TRBV18|NA|NA|TRBJ2-1
TGTGCCAGCTCACCAGACAGAATCGATGAGCAGTTCTTC
CASSPDRIDEQFF
>TRBV20-1|NA|NA|TRBJ1-5
TGCAGTGCTAGTGACCCGGGTCAGCCCCAGCATTTT
CSASDPGQPQHF
>TRBV7-2|NA|NA|TRBJ1-5
TGTGCCAGCAGCTTAGAGAGCGGGAATCAGCCCCAGCATTTT
CASSLESGNQPQHF
>TRBV4-1|TRBD1|NA|TRBJ2-7
TGCGCCAGCAGCCAAGAAGGAGGCTGGGACAGGCCCTCCTACGAGCAGTACTTC
CASSQEGGWDRPSYEQYF
>TRBV11-2|TRBD2|NA|TRBJ2-7
TGTGCCAGCAGCGCGGGGACTAGCTGGTACGAGCAGTACTTC
CASSAGTSWYEQYF
>TRBV29-1|TRBD1|NA|TRBJ2-1
TGCAGCGTTAGGACAGGGATCCGCAGTGAGCAGTTCTTC
CSVRTGIRSEQFF
>TRBV19|TRBD1|NA|TRBJ1-6
TGTGCCAGTAGTATTGGTCCCGACAGGGGGAATTCACCCCTCCACTTT
CASSIGPDRGNSPLHF
>TRBV4-3|NA|NA|TRBJ2-7
TGCGCCAGCAGCCCGACTACCTTCTCCTACGAGCAGTACTTC
CASSPTTFSYEQYF
>TRBV6-1|TRBD1|NA|TRBJ1-1
TGTGCCAGCAGTGACGGGACAGGCGGGAACACTGAAGCTTTCTTT
CASSDGTGGNTEAFF
>TRBV12-3/TRBV12-4|TRBD2|once|TRBJ2-1
TGTGCCAGCAATATGGGACTACCGAATGAGCAGTTCTTC
CASNMGLPNEQFF
>TRBV19|NA|once|TRBJ2-2
TGTGCCAGCAAAACTAGCCCCATGCGGGAGCTGTTTTTT
CASKTSPMRELFF
>TRBV21-1|NA|once|TRBJ1-6
TGTGCCAGCAGCATACTCCTCCGGGACAGCGATAATTCACCCCTCCACTTT
CASSILLRDSDNSPLHF
>TRBV5-1|TRBD2|NA|TRBJ2-1
TGCGCCAGCAGCTTGGGGGCTAGCGGAATCAATGAGCAGTTCTTC
CASSLGASGINEQFF
>TRBV27|TRBD1|NA|TRBJ2-1
TGTGCCACCCGGAAGGGACAGGGGCTCGATGAGCAGTTCTTC
CATRKGQGLDEQFF